The rows below give T cell receptor beta chains drawn from one sample of a study of blood T cell repertoires in COVID-19. Only in-frame clones appear in the TCRdb table, and some are missing; sequencing was by immunoSEQ multiplex PCR. Of about 70,000 clones listed, roughly four fifths are singletons. The specimen was peripheral blood. These receptors were obtained from a man in his 70s with acute or convalescent COVID-19. CDR3s include the opening cysteine and the closing phenylalanine or tryptophan. The D gene is left open where the match is weak. Expanded clones get a size class; other rows say once, few or many, or leave the size out.

clone_size: NA; v_call: TRBV24-1; j_call: TRBJ2-7; d_call: NA; cdr3_aa: CATSEGGYEQYF; cdr3_nt: TGTGCCACCAGTGAAGGGGGCTACGAGCAGTACTTC
clone_size: NA; v_call: TRBV7-7; j_call: TRBJ2-1; d_call: TRBD2; cdr3_aa: CASSLDGPSGEQFF; cdr3_nt: TGTGCTAGCAGCTTAGACGGGCCTAGCGGAGAGCAGTTCTTC
clone_size: NA; v_call: TRBV7-2; j_call: TRBJ1-5; d_call: TRBD1; cdr3_aa: CASSLGTGLVQPQHF; cdr3_nt: TGTGCCAGCAGCTTAGGGACAGGGTTAGTTCAGCCCCAGCATTTT
clone_size: NA; v_call: TRBV29-1; j_call: TRBJ2-1; d_call: NA; cdr3_aa: CSVEELAGYNEQFF; cdr3_nt: TGCAGCGTTGAAGAGTTAGCAGGGTACAATGAGCAGTTCTTC
clone_size: few; v_call: TRBV9; j_call: TRBJ1-1; d_call: NA; cdr3_aa: CASSPQGSAWAFF; cdr3_nt: TGTGCCAGCAGCCCCCAGGGGAGCGCTTGGGCTTTCTTT
clone_size: NA; v_call: TRBV11-2; j_call: TRBJ2-5; d_call: NA; cdr3_aa: CASSLAYQETQYF; cdr3_nt: TGTGCCAGCAGCTTAGCGTACCAAGAGACCCAGTACTTC
clone_size: NA; v_call: TRBV28; j_call: TRBJ2-7; d_call: TRBD2; cdr3_aa: CASSLLREGRYEQYF; cdr3_nt: TGTGCCAGCAGTTTATTGCGGGAGGGCCGGTACGAGCAGTACTTC
clone_size: few; v_call: TRBV7-6; j_call: TRBJ2-7; d_call: TRBD2; cdr3_aa: CASSWGLAGGPREQYF; cdr3_nt: TGTGCCAGCAGCTGGGGACTAGCGGGAGGGCCTCGGGAGCAGTACTTC
clone_size: NA; v_call: TRBV5-1; j_call: TRBJ1-3; d_call: TRBD1; cdr3_aa: CASSGTQGALGNTIYF; cdr3_nt: TGCGCCAGCAGCGGTACCCAGGGGGCACTTGGAAACACCATATATTTT
clone_size: NA; v_call: TRBV6-5; j_call: TRBJ1-1; d_call: NA; cdr3_aa: CASRWGGSLDTEAFF; cdr3_nt: TGTGCCAGCAGGTGGGGGGGGTCTCTGGACACTGAAGCTTTCTTT
clone_size: NA; v_call: TRBV27; j_call: TRBJ2-5; d_call: NA; cdr3_aa: CASSQLPGPRGETQYF; cdr3_nt: TGTGCCAGCAGTCAACTACCGGGACCGAGGGGGGAGACCCAGTACTTC
clone_size: few; v_call: TRBV5-8; j_call: TRBJ2-1; d_call: TRBD1; cdr3_aa: CASSLGPGQGYNEQFF; cdr3_nt: TGTGCCAGCAGCTTGGGGCCGGGACAGGGCTACAATGAGCAGTTCTTC
clone_size: NA; v_call: TRBV4-1; j_call: TRBJ2-2; d_call: NA; cdr3_aa: CASSPWGQNTGELFF; cdr3_nt: TGCGCCAGCAGCCCCTGGGGACAGAACACCGGGGAGCTGTTTTTT
clone_size: NA; v_call: TRBV28; j_call: TRBJ2-5; d_call: NA; cdr3_aa: CASSSAGVRETQYF; cdr3_nt: TGTGCCAGCAGTTCCGCAGGGGTCCGGGAGACCCAGTACTTC
clone_size: NA; v_call: TRBV9; j_call: TRBJ2-5; d_call: TRBD2; cdr3_aa: CASSERAGVGETQYF; cdr3_nt: TGTGCCAGCAGCGAGAGGGCGGGAGTGGGGGAGACCCAGTACTTC
clone_size: NA; v_call: TRBV5-4; j_call: TRBJ1-2; d_call: TRBD1; cdr3_aa: CASSAVTGEDYTF; cdr3_nt: TGTGCCAGCAGCGCGGTGACAGGGGAAGACTACACCTTC
clone_size: NA; v_call: TRBV11-2; j_call: TRBJ1-1; d_call: NA; cdr3_aa: CASSLVRGTEAFF; cdr3_nt: TGTGCCAGCAGCTTAGTGCGGGGAACTGAAGCTTTCTTT
clone_size: NA; v_call: TRBV7-9; j_call: TRBJ2-1; d_call: TRBD1; cdr3_aa: CASSEVSGGGHIGQFF; cdr3_nt: TGTGCCAGCAGCGAGGTGTCAGGGGGTGGTCATATCGGGCAGTTCTTC
clone_size: NA; v_call: TRBV15; j_call: TRBJ2-3; d_call: TRBD2; cdr3_aa: CATSRGALAGGRDTQYF; cdr3_nt: TGTGCCACCAGCAGAGGAGCCCTAGCGGGAGGGAGAGATACGCAGTATTTT
clone_size: NA; v_call: TRBV10-3; j_call: TRBJ2-1; d_call: TRBD2; cdr3_aa: CAIRGTFYRSSSGSSYNEQFF; cdr3_nt: TGTGCCATCAGGGGGACTTTTTACCGTTCGTCGAGCGGGAGCTCCTACAATGAGCAGTTCTTC
clone_size: NA; v_call: TRBV6-5; j_call: TRBJ2-6; d_call: NA; cdr3_aa: CASRPGSGANVLTF; cdr3_nt: TGTGCCAGCCGGCCGGGCTCTGGGGCCAACGTCCTGACTTTC
clone_size: NA; v_call: TRBV11-1; j_call: TRBJ2-1; d_call: NA; cdr3_aa: CASSFRYGGQFF; cdr3_nt: TGTGCCAGCAGCTTTAGGTACGGGGGGCAGTTCTTC
clone_size: few; v_call: TRBV10-2; j_call: TRBJ2-7; d_call: TRBD2; cdr3_aa: CASSARLAGASYEQYF; cdr3_nt: TGCGCCAGCAGTGCCAGACTAGCGGGGGCCTCCTACGAGCAGTACTTC
clone_size: NA; v_call: TRBV6-4; j_call: TRBJ1-2; d_call: TRBD1; cdr3_aa: CASSGDRGGGYTF; cdr3_nt: TGTGCCAGCAGTGGGGACAGGGGAGGTGGCTACACCTTC
clone_size: NA; v_call: TRBV5-1; j_call: TRBJ2-5; d_call: TRBD2; cdr3_aa: CASSPGLEIQTQYF; cdr3_nt: TGCGCCAGCAGTCCCGGACTAGAAATACAGACCCAGTACTTC
clone_size: few; v_call: TRBV2; j_call: TRBJ1-6; d_call: NA; cdr3_aa: CASYRTPYNSPLHF; cdr3_nt: TGTGCCAGCTACAGGACCCCCTATAATTCACCCCTCCACTTT
clone_size: NA; v_call: TRBV13; j_call: TRBJ1-3; d_call: NA; cdr3_aa: CASSLTPRGTGNTIYF; cdr3_nt: TGTGCCAGCAGCTTAACCCCCAGGGGTACTGGAAACACCATATATTTT
clone_size: once; v_call: TRBV18; j_call: TRBJ2-5; d_call: TRBD2; cdr3_aa: CASSPPNSGRARETQYF; cdr3_nt: TGTGCCAGCTCACCACCGAATAGCGGGAGGGCCCGGGAGACCCAGTACTTC
clone_size: NA; v_call: TRBV19; j_call: TRBJ2-1; d_call: NA; cdr3_aa: CASSMGLGSYNEQFF; cdr3_nt: TGTGCCAGTAGTATGGGGCTAGGCTCCTACAATGAGCAGTTCTTC
clone_size: few; v_call: TRBV4-1; j_call: TRBJ1-4; d_call: NA; cdr3_aa: CASSQESGMANEKLFF; cdr3_nt: TGCGCCAGCAGCCAAGAGTCCGGGATGGCGAATGAAAAACTGTTTTTT
clone_size: NA; v_call: TRBV7-8; j_call: TRBJ2-3; d_call: TRBD2; cdr3_aa: CASSYLAGSTDTQYF; cdr3_nt: TGTGCCAGCAGCTACCTAGCGGGGAGCACAGATACGCAGTATTTT
clone_size: NA; v_call: TRBV7-6; j_call: TRBJ2-3; d_call: TRBD2; cdr3_aa: CASSLGLAGEGGNTQYF; cdr3_nt: TGTGCCAGCAGCTTGGGACTAGCGGGAGAGGGGGGAAATACGCAGTATTTT
clone_size: few; v_call: TRBV6-5; j_call: TRBJ2-3; d_call: TRBD1; cdr3_aa: CASSSDPDRDADTQYF; cdr3_nt: TGTGCCAGCAGTTCCGACCCGGACAGGGACGCAGATACGCAGTATTTT
clone_size: NA; v_call: TRBV19; j_call: TRBJ1-3; d_call: NA; cdr3_aa: CASSIGGTLPGNTIYF; cdr3_nt: TGTGCCAGTAGTATAGGGGGGACTCTGCCTGGAAACACCATATATTTT
clone_size: NA; v_call: TRBV5-8; j_call: TRBJ1-6; d_call: TRBD1; cdr3_aa: CASSLPGTGVSPLHF; cdr3_nt: TGTGCCAGCAGCCTTCCCGGGACAGGGGTTTCACCCCTCCACTTT
clone_size: NA; v_call: TRBV19; j_call: TRBJ2-1; d_call: TRBD1; cdr3_aa: CASSIKGARIDYNEQFF; cdr3_nt: TGTGCCAGTAGTATTAAGGGGGCGCGGATCGACTACAATGAGCAGTTCTTC
clone_size: NA; v_call: TRBV20-1; j_call: TRBJ2-1; d_call: NA; cdr3_aa: CSANDGVRPYNEQFF; cdr3_nt: TGCAGTGCTAATGACGGGGTTCGGCCCTACAATGAGCAGTTCTTC
clone_size: NA; v_call: TRBV4-3; j_call: TRBJ2-1; d_call: NA; cdr3_aa: CASSQEGRVMGNEQFF; cdr3_nt: TGCGCCAGCAGCCAAGAGGGCAGGGTTATGGGCAATGAGCAGTTCTTC
clone_size: NA; v_call: TRBV29-1; j_call: TRBJ2-7; d_call: TRBD1; cdr3_aa: CSVMGQSHYEQYF; cdr3_nt: TGCAGCGTTATGGGACAGAGTCACTACGAGCAGTACTTC
clone_size: NA; v_call: TRBV27; j_call: TRBJ2-2; d_call: TRBD2; cdr3_aa: CASSLASSGNTGELFF; cdr3_nt: TGTGCCAGCAGTTTAGCTTCTAGCGGGAACACCGGGGAGCTGTTTTTT
clone_size: many; v_call: TRBV21-1; j_call: TRBJ2-1; d_call: NA; cdr3_aa: CASSKGTGGVNEQFF; cdr3_nt: TGTGCCAGCAGCAAGGGGACAGGGGGGGTCAATGAGCAGTTCTTC
clone_size: NA; v_call: TRBV7-9; j_call: TRBJ1-2; d_call: NA; cdr3_aa: CASSLELGVRGYTF; cdr3_nt: TGTGCCAGCAGCCTAGAGCTAGGGGTACGTGGCTACACCTTC
clone_size: few; v_call: TRBV3-1/TRBV3-2; j_call: TRBJ1-5; d_call: TRBD1; cdr3_aa: CASSQNGQASNQPQHF; cdr3_nt: TGTGCCAGCAGCCAAAACGGACAGGCGAGCAATCAGCCCCAGCATTTT
clone_size: few; v_call: TRBV6-5; j_call: TRBJ1-1; d_call: NA; cdr3_aa: CASSYQYYGTEAFF; cdr3_nt: TGTGCCAGCAGTTATCAGTACTACGGTACTGAAGCTTTCTTT
clone_size: NA; v_call: TRBV7-3; j_call: TRBJ1-1; d_call: NA; cdr3_aa: CASSLQGSGNTEAFF; cdr3_nt: TGTGCCAGCAGCTTACAGGGGTCGGGGAACACTGAAGCTTTCTTT
clone_size: NA; v_call: TRBV5-6; j_call: TRBJ1-2; d_call: TRBD1; cdr3_aa: CASSLRQGYGYTF; cdr3_nt: TGTGCCAGCAGCTTGCGACAGGGTTATGGCTACACCTTC
clone_size: NA; v_call: TRBV28; j_call: TRBJ1-2; d_call: TRBD1; cdr3_aa: CASSSAGTGGDGYTF; cdr3_nt: TGTGCCAGCAGTTCGGCCGGGACAGGGGGCGATGGCTACACCTTC
clone_size: NA; v_call: TRBV7-9; j_call: TRBJ1-4; d_call: TRBD1; cdr3_aa: CASSRWTGGDEKLFF; cdr3_nt: TGTGCCAGCAGCCGATGGACAGGCGGGGATGAAAAACTGTTTTTT
clone_size: once; v_call: TRBV19; j_call: TRBJ2-5; d_call: NA; cdr3_aa: CASSIWGRGETQYF; cdr3_nt: TGTGCCAGTAGTATCTGGGGGCGCGGGGAGACCCAGTACTTC
clone_size: NA; v_call: TRBV7-3; j_call: TRBJ2-1; d_call: NA; cdr3_aa: CASSFQGSPGGNEQFF; cdr3_nt: TGTGCCAGCAGCTTCCAGGGAAGCCCTGGAGGGAATGAGCAGTTCTTC
clone_size: NA; v_call: TRBV9; j_call: TRBJ2-2; d_call: NA; cdr3_aa: CASSVERSGGDDTGELFF; cdr3_nt: TGTGCCAGCAGCGTAGAAAGGAGTGGAGGGGATGACACCGGGGAGCTGTTTTTT
clone_size: NA; v_call: TRBV18; j_call: TRBJ1-1; d_call: TRBD1; cdr3_aa: CASSPRTGENTEAFF; cdr3_nt: TGTGCCAGCTCACCACGGACAGGGGAGAACACTGAAGCTTTCTTT
clone_size: NA; v_call: TRBV28; j_call: TRBJ2-6; d_call: TRBD2; cdr3_aa: CASRLAGGSGANVLTF; cdr3_nt: TGTGCCAGCAGACTAGCGGGGGGATCTGGGGCCAACGTCCTGACTTTC